This T cell receptor (beta chain) was captured in a study of shared clonotypes between healthy human individuals. Study-level information: Every donor yielded three CD4 naive, three CD4 memory, two CD8 naive and one CD8 memory plate.

Donors comprised only Caucasian adults living in Nashville, Tennessee. The authors ran the assay at deep level. Only in-frame clones appear in the TCRdb table, and some are missing; sequencing was by immunoSEQ multiplex PCR. The sample carries about 1.5 million clones, 95% to 99% recorded once. Germline CDR1 and CDR2: LNHNV and YYDKDF (reference sequence). V was trimmed by 0 bases and J by 9 bases, leaving 17 bases between them. This CDR3 region has 16 residues. The chain carries TRBV15 and TRBJ2-2; TRBD2 might be the D (6 bases). Sequenced material: naive CD4+ T cells sorted from blood. Subset in this sample: CD45RA+ positively selected. The clonotype originates from a man aged 30 to 45 in good health. CDR3 DNA: TGTGCCACCAGCAGAGATTTGAGGGACTCTATCCGGGAGCTGTTTTTT. As protein: CATSRDLRDSIRELFF.